This TCR beta chain appears in the sequencing data of a study of shared clonotypes between healthy human individuals. Measured with immunoSEQ multiplex PCR; TCRdb has only the in-frame clones, and not every one. The sample has about a million clones; 70% to 85% are singletons. Sequenced input: memory CD4+ T cells from PBMCs. Sample subset: CD45RA-negative fraction. This receptor was identified in a man between 18 and 35 years old in good health. Some clones in this sample may be carry-over from other donors' samples.

CDR3 DNA sequence: TGTGCCATCACGGCTAGCGGGAGTAGGAATGAGCAGTTCTTC. It translates to CAITASGSRNEQFF. The V gene is TRBV10-3, the J gene TRBJ2-1; 10 nucleotides match TRBD2. The CDR3 totals 14 residues. CDR1 is ENHRY and CDR2 is SYGVKD in the germline V gene. V shed 7 bases and J 7 bases; nucleotides not matched to a gene: 7.